The 11 T cell receptor beta chains reported below all come from one sample, sequenced in a study of T cell responses to AZD1222 COVID-19 vaccine. The method was immunoSEQ multiplex PCR; TCRdb's version includes in-frame clones alone and lacks a portion of them. Seen here are 85,000 to 100,000 clones, approximately 91% observed once, and the top ten hold 3.7%. The specimen was peripheral blood, collected on day 0 of AZD1222 vaccination. These receptors were taken from an adult in good health.

This clone is a singleton in its sample. The chain employs TRBV11-2 and TRBJ2-6; 7 bases map to TRBD1. CDR3 size: 17 residues. V lost 7 bases and J lost 3; bases outside the gene matches: 12. In germline, CDR1 is SGHAT, CDR2 FQNNGV. For the CDR3, the DNA is TGTGCCAGCAACCTTTTGACAGGGCAACGTGGGGCCAACGTCCTGACTTTC. It specifies CASNLLTGQRGANVLTF.

The rearrangement links TRBV6-5 to TRBJ1-6; D possibly corresponds to TRBD1 (6 bases). V was clipped by 5 bases and J by 11 bases, with 16 bases between them. The CDR3 contains 14 residues. Looked up from germline, CDR1 is MNHEY and CDR2 is SVGAGI. The CDR3 loop is CASSPGPGTTPLHF. CDR3 coding DNA: TGTGCCAGCAGTCCCGGGCCGGGGACAACACCCCTCCACTTT.

The chain is built from TRBV4-3 and TRBJ1-6; unclear D gene. The CDR3 contains 16 residues. The germline V gene encodes CDR1 LGHNA and CDR2 YSLEER. Trimming left V 0 bases short and J 10 bases short, with 16 bases between. CDR3 DNA: TGCGCCAGCAGCCAAGATCTCGGGGTTTCGGGCTCACCCCTCCACTTT. It codes for CASSQDLGVSGSPLHF.

The J gene is TRBJ1-5, the V gene TRBV19; no reliable D call. CDR3 length equals 14 residues. CDR1 and CDR2 from the germline V gene are LNHDA and SQIVND (reference sequence). Trimming removed 0 bases from V and 6 bases from J, with 9 bases in between. The CDR3 loop reads CASSIDRVGQPQHF. The CDR3, as DNA: TGTGCCAGTAGTATAGATCGTGTAGGTCAGCCCCAGCATTTT.

This clone was detected a few times. The V and J genes are TRBV6-6 and TRBJ2-3; TRBD1 agrees at 7 bases. V was pared by 5 bases and J by 0 bases, with 5 bases of the junction left unmatched. The CDR3 consists of 15 residues. Germline V gives CDR1 MNHNY, CDR2 SVGAGI (reference sequence). In nucleotides, the CDR3 is TGTGCCAGCAGTCCCGGGACAGTTAGCACAGATACGCAGTATTTT. Protein product: CASSPGTVSTDTQYF.

The V and J genes are TRBV7-9 and TRBJ2-1; 8 bases are shared with TRBD2. V dropped 0 bases and J dropped 4; count of bases not matched to a gene: 2. The CDR3 totals 15 residues. CDR1 and CDR2 from the germline V gene are SEHNR and FQNEAQ (reference sequence). The CDR3 DNA reads as TGTGCCAGCAGCTTAGCCGGGACTAGATACAATGAGCAGTTCTTC. Translated, it gives CASSLAGTRYNEQFF.

The chain couples TRBV21-1 to TRBJ1-1; the table's D call TRBD1 went unverified against the DNA. TRBV21-1 is a listed pseudogene. The CDR3 runs 17 residues. The CDR3 here is CASSHRDRGGVNTEAFF. CDR3 bases: TGTGCCAGCAGCCACCGGGACAGGGGCGGGGTGAACACTGAAGCTTTCTTT.

CDR3 nucleotide sequence: TGTGCCAGCAGCTTTGATCAGGGACAGAACACTGAAGCTTTCTTT. This codes for CASSFDQGQNTEAFF. The chain links TRBV5-6 to TRBJ1-1; D perhaps matches TRBD1 (6 bases). CDR1 SGHDT and CDR2 YYEEEE come from the germline V gene. This CDR3 spans 15 amino acids. Trimming removed 2 bases from V and 1 base from J, with 12 bases in between.

The chain joins TRBV27 to TRBJ1-2, with unresolved D. Trimming shortened V by 5 bases and J by 2 bases, and 15 bases separated the two germline ends. Per the germline V gene, CDR1 is MNHEY and CDR2 is SMNVEV (reference sequence). The CDR3 has 15 residues. For the CDR3, the DNA is TGTGCCAGCAGTCTCCGACGGGGAAGGAACTATGGCTACACCTTC. As protein: CASSLRRGRNYGYTF.

V gene TRBV7-9 combines with J gene TRBJ1-1; weak D call: TRBD1 (6 bases). V lost 1 base and J lost 2, with 17 bases in between. The CDR3 has 17 residues. Looked up from germline, CDR1 is SEHNR and CDR2 is FQNEAQ (reference sequence). The CDR3 spells CASSLGRGGAGNTEAFF. CDR3 DNA: TGTGCCAGCAGCTTAGGAAGGGGGGGTGCAGGTAACACTGAAGCTTTCTTT.

J is TRBJ1-4 and V is TRBV2, with unresolved D. CDR1 SNHLY and CDR2 FYNNEI come from the germline V gene. V was clipped by 7 bases and J by 13 bases, with 13 bases between them. The CDR3 spans 11 residues. This CDR3 reads CASNMRTSLFF. The CDR3, as DNA: TGTGCCAGCAACATGAGGACTTCACTGTTTTTT. The whole variable domain, remainder taken from reference TRBV2 and TRBJ1-4, is EPEVTQTPSHQVTQMGQEVILRCVPISNHLYFYWYRQILGQKVEFLVSFYNNEISEKSEIFDDQFSVERPDGSNFTLKIRSTKLEDSAMYFCASNMRTSLFFGSGTQLSVL.